One TCR beta chain is described in this entry. This sample stems from a study of blood T cell repertoires in COVID-19. About the study: Spain, Italy and the United States supplied samples that represented acute and convalescent COVID-19. PBMCs, B-cell-depleted T cells, or T cells provided the cDNA or gDNA that made up the material.

The length of the CDR3 is 14 residues. Germline CDR1 and CDR2: SGDLS and YYNGEE. The trim removed 3 bases at V and 4 bases at J, leaving 4 bases unmatched. In the study's own analysis: Reference gene primers were amplified, and this amplification served to estimate nucleated cell counts. TCRdb keeps only in-frame clones here, not all; method: immunoSEQ multiplex PCR. The DNA was the basis for D and trimming; V, J and clone size are from that table. The sample has some 100,000 clones, 85% to 90% seen once; the top ten hold 0.95% to 1.3%. Sequencing input: peripheral blood. The sequence was obtained from a human donor in a cohort sampled during active COVID-19. This sequence joins TRBV9 and TRBJ1-2; 9 bases line up with TRBD1. The DNA of the CDR3 is TGTGCCAGCAGCGGGACAGGGGAGGGCTATGGCTACACCTTC. Translation: CASSGTGEGYGYTF.